The rows below give T cell receptor beta chains drawn from one sample of a study of T cells after posttransplantation cyclophosphamide. TCRdb's copy holds only in-frame clones and misses some; the assay was immunoSEQ multiplex PCR. Of 15,000 to 20,000 clones listed, approximately 86% are singletons. The sequencing here drew on PBMCs, taken after allogeneic stem cell transplant with posttransplant cyclophosphamide. These receptor sequences come from a female patient in her thirties or forties who received an allogeneic stem cell transplant from a related donor, was CMV-positive, and had no GVHD. Part of the T cells may come from the graft donor. The CDR3 runs from the conserved cysteine through the conserved F or W. The D gene is left open where the match is weak. The listing skips clone size in some rows; elsewhere it reads once, few, many or a size class.

d_gene: TRBD2
v_gene: TRBV19
len: 19
abundance: -
j_gene: TRBJ2-1
CDR3aa: CASSIGASGGILSYNEQFF
CDR3nt: TGTGCCAGTAGTATAGGGGCTAGCGGGGGTATACTTTCCTACAATGAGCAGTTCTTC

d_gene: -
v_gene: TRBV25-1
len: 14
abundance: few
j_gene: TRBJ1-4
CDR3aa: CASRGTPGDEKLFF
CDR3nt: TGTGCCAGCAGGGGGACGCCGGGGGATGAAAAACTGTTTTTT

d_gene: -
v_gene: TRBV6-5
len: 14
abundance: few
j_gene: TRBJ2-1
CDR3aa: CASSFGNSYNEQFF
CDR3nt: TGTGCCAGCAGTTTTGGCAACTCCTACAATGAGCAGTTCTTC

d_gene: TRBD1
v_gene: TRBV7-2
len: 14
abundance: few
j_gene: TRBJ1-3
CDR3aa: CASSPGTGGNTIYF
CDR3nt: TGTGCCAGCAGCCCAGGGACAGGGGGGAACACCATATATTTT

d_gene: -
v_gene: TRBV18
len: 16
abundance: -
j_gene: TRBJ1-3
CDR3aa: CASSPRPEPHRNTIYF
CDR3nt: TGTGCCAGCTCACCACGCCCCGAGCCTCACCGAAACACCATATATTTT

d_gene: -
v_gene: TRBV25-1
len: 12
abundance: few
j_gene: TRBJ2-7
CDR3aa: CASSHQVYEQYF
CDR3nt: TGTGCCAGCAGCCATCAGGTCTACGAGCAGTACTTC

d_gene: -
v_gene: TRBV7-2
len: 14
abundance: once
j_gene: TRBJ2-3
CDR3aa: CASSLQGTTDTQYF
CDR3nt: TGTGCCAGCAGCTTGCAGGGGACCACAGATACGCAGTATTTT

d_gene: TRBD1
v_gene: TRBV2
len: 15
abundance: once
j_gene: TRBJ2-2
CDR3aa: CASEPMGQGTGELFF
CDR3nt: TGTGCCAGCGAGCCAATGGGACAGGGTACGGGGGAGCTGTTTTTT

d_gene: TRBD2
v_gene: TRBV6-5
len: 15
abundance: -
j_gene: TRBJ2-5
CDR3aa: CASIGGGRAEETQYF
CDR3nt: TGTGCCAGCATCGGAGGCGGGAGGGCCGAAGAGACCCAGTACTTC

d_gene: -
v_gene: TRBV5-4
len: 13
abundance: -
j_gene: TRBJ1-1
CDR3aa: CASSPELRTEAFF
CDR3nt: TGTGCCAGCAGCCCCGAACTCAGGACTGAAGCTTTCTTT

d_gene: -
v_gene: TRBV7-3
len: 13
abundance: -
j_gene: TRBJ2-7
CDR3aa: CASSLAEGYEQYF
CDR3nt: TGTGCCAGCAGCTTAGCGGAGGGCTACGAGCAGTACTTC

d_gene: TRBD1
v_gene: TRBV7-2
len: 18
abundance: -
j_gene: TRBJ2-5
CDR3aa: CASSRDGIDRVRWETQYF
CDR3nt: TGTGCCAGCAGTCGCGACGGGATAGACAGGGTTAGGTGGGAGACCCAGTACTTC

d_gene: -
v_gene: TRBV5-8
len: 15
abundance: -
j_gene: TRBJ1-1
CDR3aa: CASSLHGGVFAEAFF
CDR3nt: TGTGCCAGCAGCTTGCACGGGGGAGTTTTCGCTGAAGCTTTCTTT

d_gene: -
v_gene: TRBV7-2
len: 12
abundance: once
j_gene: TRBJ2-1
CDR3aa: CASSNQGYEQFF
CDR3nt: TGTGCCAGCAGCAACCAGGGCTATGAGCAGTTCTTC

d_gene: TRBD2
v_gene: TRBV7-3
len: 16
abundance: -
j_gene: TRBJ2-1
CDR3aa: CASSLMGGRVHNEQFF
CDR3nt: TGTGCCAGCAGCTTAATGGGCGGGAGGGTCCACAATGAGCAGTTCTTC

d_gene: TRBD2
v_gene: TRBV28
len: 15
abundance: -
j_gene: TRBJ2-1
CDR3aa: CASRPATSGYNEQFF
CDR3nt: TGTGCCAGCAGGCCAGCGACTAGCGGCTACAATGAGCAGTTCTTC

d_gene: TRBD2
v_gene: TRBV7-2
len: 16
abundance: -
j_gene: TRBJ2-1
CDR3aa: CASSLRLAGGGNEQFF
CDR3nt: TGTGCCAGCAGCCTCAGACTAGCGGGGGGTGGCAATGAGCAGTTCTTC

d_gene: TRBD1
v_gene: TRBV10-3
len: 14
abundance: -
j_gene: TRBJ2-1
CDR3aa: CAISGQGSYNEQFF
CDR3nt: TGTGCCATCAGCGGACAGGGATCCTACAATGAGCAGTTCTTC

d_gene: TRBD1
v_gene: TRBV27
len: 14
abundance: -
j_gene: TRBJ2-7
CDR3aa: CASSFGTGVAEQYF
CDR3nt: TGTGCCAGCAGTTTCGGGACAGGGGTCGCCGAGCAGTACTTC

d_gene: -
v_gene: TRBV19
len: 15
abundance: -
j_gene: TRBJ1-1
CDR3aa: CASSIVSGLNTEAFF
CDR3nt: TGTGCCAGTAGTATAGTATCGGGTCTGAACACTGAAGCTTTCTTT

d_gene: -
v_gene: TRBV28
len: 16
abundance: -
j_gene: TRBJ1-3
CDR3aa: CASSLVLGSSGNTIYF
CDR3nt: TGTGCCAGCAGTTTAGTTTTGGGGAGCTCTGGAAACACCATATATTTT

d_gene: TRBD2
v_gene: TRBV19
len: 16
abundance: -
j_gene: TRBJ2-5
CDR3aa: CASSILGLAGQETQYF
CDR3nt: TGTGCCAGTAGTATACTCGGACTAGCGGGCCAAGAGACCCAGTACTTC

d_gene: TRBD2
v_gene: TRBV7-8
len: 16
abundance: -
j_gene: TRBJ2-3
CDR3aa: CASSWGWREGGDTQYF
CDR3nt: TGTGCCAGCAGCTGGGGGTGGCGGGAGGGCGGAGATACGCAGTATTTT

d_gene: TRBD2
v_gene: TRBV23-1
len: 21
abundance: -
j_gene: TRBJ2-2
CDR3aa: CASSQWPGLAGVAPGTGELFF
CDR3nt: TGCGCCAGCAGTCAATGGCCGGGACTAGCGGGAGTGGCCCCAGGAACCGGGGAGCTGTTTTTT

d_gene: -
v_gene: TRBV5-1
len: 14
abundance: -
j_gene: TRBJ1-1
CDR3aa: CASSYGSSGTEAFF
CDR3nt: TGCGCCAGCAGCTACGGGTCCTCGGGCACTGAAGCTTTCTTT

d_gene: TRBD1
v_gene: TRBV5-4
len: 14
abundance: -
j_gene: TRBJ1-2
CDR3aa: CASSWTGSNYGYTF
CDR3nt: TGTGCCAGCAGCTGGACAGGGTCTAACTATGGCTACACCTTC

d_gene: TRBD2
v_gene: TRBV5-4
len: 14
abundance: once
j_gene: TRBJ2-7
CDR3aa: CASSRTSGSYEQYF
CDR3nt: TGTGCCAGCAGTCGGACTAGCGGGAGTTACGAGCAGTACTTC

d_gene: TRBD2
v_gene: TRBV29-1
len: 14
abundance: -
j_gene: TRBJ2-1
CDR3aa: CSVPGLGLYNEQFF
CDR3nt: TGCAGCGTTCCGGGACTAGGGCTTTACAATGAGCAGTTCTTC

d_gene: -
v_gene: TRBV29-1
len: 13
abundance: -
j_gene: TRBJ2-5
CDR3aa: CSVEGGARETQYF
CDR3nt: TGCAGCGTTGAAGGCGGAGCTCGGGAGACCCAGTACTTC

d_gene: -
v_gene: TRBV6-6
len: 13
abundance: -
j_gene: TRBJ1-5
CDR3aa: CASSFRDGQPQHF
CDR3nt: TGTGCCAGCAGTTTCCGGGATGGTCAGCCCCAGCATTTT

d_gene: -
v_gene: TRBV6-6
len: 12
abundance: -
j_gene: TRBJ2-7
CDR3aa: CASSYSYHEQYF
CDR3nt: TGTGCCAGCAGTTACTCCTATCACGAGCAGTACTTC

d_gene: TRBD2
v_gene: TRBV9
len: 16
abundance: -
j_gene: TRBJ2-3
CDR3aa: CASSRTTAGLTDTQYF
CDR3nt: TGTGCCAGCAGCCGGACTACAGCGGGACTCACAGATACGCAGTATTTT

d_gene: TRBD1
v_gene: TRBV5-6
len: 13
abundance: -
j_gene: TRBJ1-2
CDR3aa: CASRQGANYGYTF
CDR3nt: TGTGCCAGCAGGCAGGGGGCGAACTATGGCTACACCTTC

d_gene: -
v_gene: TRBV7-9
len: 14
abundance: -
j_gene: TRBJ2-7
CDR3aa: CASSLETDSYEQYF
CDR3nt: TGTGCCAGCAGCTTAGAGACAGATTCCTACGAGCAGTACTTC

d_gene: TRBD2
v_gene: TRBV5-1
len: 14
abundance: -
j_gene: TRBJ2-7
CDR3aa: CASSLAGSSYEQYF
CDR3nt: TGCGCCAGCAGCTTAGCGGGAAGCTCCTACGAGCAGTACTTC

d_gene: TRBD2
v_gene: TRBV4-1
len: 15
abundance: -
j_gene: TRBJ2-7
CDR3aa: CASSPGLAGAREQYF
CDR3nt: TGCGCCAGCAGCCCCGGACTAGCGGGAGCTCGCGAGCAGTACTTC

d_gene: -
v_gene: TRBV29-1
len: 13
abundance: -
j_gene: TRBJ2-1
CDR3aa: CSVLVRAYNEQFF
CDR3nt: TGCAGCGTCCTTGTGAGGGCCTACAATGAGCAGTTCTTC

d_gene: TRBD2
v_gene: TRBV9
len: 15
abundance: -
j_gene: TRBJ2-1
CDR3aa: CASSVVLAGYNEQFF
CDR3nt: TGTGCCAGCAGCGTAGTACTAGCGGGCTACAATGAGCAGTTCTTC

d_gene: -
v_gene: TRBV11-2
len: 17
abundance: -
j_gene: TRBJ2-1
CDR3aa: CASSLGDSRIARDEQFF
CDR3nt: TGTGCCAGCAGCTTAGGCGACAGTAGGATAGCTAGGGATGAGCAGTTCTTC

d_gene: -
v_gene: TRBV30
len: 11
abundance: -
j_gene: TRBJ2-1
CDR3aa: CAWGTSSFRFF
CDR3nt: TGTGCCTGGGGAACTAGCTCGTTCAGGTTCTTC

d_gene: -
v_gene: TRBV19
len: 19
abundance: once
j_gene: TRBJ1-6
CDR3aa: CASRVPPGERGRDNSPLHF
CDR3nt: TGTGCCAGTAGAGTCCCACCCGGGGAGCGCGGAAGGGATAATTCACCCCTCCACTTT

d_gene: TRBD2
v_gene: TRBV2
len: 16
abundance: -
j_gene: TRBJ2-5
CDR3aa: CASSQELAGGFETQYF
CDR3nt: TGTGCCAGCAGTCAAGAACTAGCGGGAGGTTTTGAGACCCAGTACTTC

d_gene: TRBD1
v_gene: TRBV6-1
len: 13
abundance: -
j_gene: TRBJ1-4
CDR3aa: CASNRDRGEKLFF
CDR3nt: TGTGCCAGCAACCGGGACAGAGGTGAAAAACTGTTTTTT

d_gene: TRBD1
v_gene: TRBV6-1
len: 15
abundance: few
j_gene: TRBJ1-5
CDR3aa: CASKGSGGSNQPQHF
CDR3nt: TGTGCCAGCAAAGGATCAGGGGGTAGCAATCAGCCCCAGCATTTT

d_gene: TRBD2
v_gene: TRBV5-1
len: 16
abundance: -
j_gene: TRBJ2-1
CDR3aa: CASSLVETSAYNEQFF
CDR3nt: TGCGCCAGCAGCTTGGTCGAGACTAGCGCCTACAATGAGCAGTTCTTC

d_gene: -
v_gene: TRBV28
len: 16
abundance: -
j_gene: TRBJ2-4
CDR3aa: CASRHLQALAKNIQYF
CDR3nt: TGTGCCAGCAGGCACCTACAGGCGCTAGCCAAAAACATTCAGTACTTC

d_gene: TRBD2
v_gene: TRBV18
len: 14
abundance: -
j_gene: TRBJ2-5
CDR3aa: CASSPGTSWQTQYF
CDR3nt: TGTGCCAGCTCACCGGGGACTAGCTGGCAGACCCAGTACTTC